Below, one T cell receptor (beta chain) is given with its context. The data stem from a study of blood T cell repertoires in COVID-19. Study as a whole: Cohort 3 recovery required two negative PCRs, clearance, or symptom resolution. Sample material is recorded as cDNA or gDNA derived from T cells, B-cell-depleted T cells, or PBMCs.

Participant ages covered about 18 to 95 years across 25 or so US areas. Germline CDR1 and CDR2: GTSNPN and SVGIG (reference sequence). The ends lost 1 base at V and 5 bases at J; junction bases unmatched: 15. CDR3 length: 17 amino acids. TCRdb keeps only in-frame clones here, not all; method: immunoSEQ multiplex PCR. The sample has approximately 170,000 clones; around 80% are singletons. The genes are TRBV30 and TRBJ2-5; 8 bases fit TRBD2. Material: PBMCs or T cells enriched from blood (not recorded which). The receptor's source is a woman aged 70 to 79 in a cohort exposed to, infected with or recovered from COVID-19 (not recorded which). CDR3 sequence: CAWSGPGGSDVGETQYF. CDR3 coding DNA: TGTGCCTGGAGTGGCCCGGGGGGGTCTGATGTAGGGGAGACCCAGTACTTC.